Shown below are 30 T cell receptor beta chains from a single sample sequenced in a study of T-cell memory formation after mild COVID-19. One entry per CDR3 protein results from TCRdb running MiXCR on the 5' RACE reads. This table holds roughly 370,000 distinct CDR3 sequences, roughly 15% found once. Sequencing was carried out using PBMCs or a T cell subset sorted from them (not recorded which). The receptors here all came from a man between 18 and 29 years old who had mild COVID-19 (a few samples of this study predate the infection). Cell type and time point are not known.

The chain carries TRBV7-8 and TRBJ1-1; 8 bases are shared with TRBD1. This CDR3 has 17 residues. J was trimmed by 9 bases and V by 5 bases; bases with no gene match: 20. Germline V gene data show CDR1 as SGHVS and CDR2 as FQNEAQ. Here the CDR3 DNA reads TGTGCCAGCAGCGATCCTTCCGGGACAGGCGGTAGTATTCAAGCTTTCTTT. This gives the protein CASSDPSGTGGSIQAFF.

This clonotype has a handful of counts. The DNA for the CDR3 is TGTGCCAGCAGTTACTCGACCAGGGGGCCAGATACGCAGTATTTT. It encodes CASSYSTRGPDTQYF. The chain has TRBV6-5 and TRBJ2-3, with TRBD1 matching 8 bases. Germline CDR1 reads MNHEY; CDR2 reads SVGAGI. The CDR3 has 15 amino acids. Trimming removed 0 bases from V and 4 bases from J; junction bases left unmatched: 3.

This clonotype came up a few times. V is TRBV20-1 and J is TRBJ2-2, with 9 bases fitting TRBD1. This CDR3 is 18 amino acids long. V trimming: 3 bases; J trimming: 7 bases; junction bases outside the gene matches: 18. CDR1 is DFQATT, CDR2 SNEGSKA, per germline (reference sequence). DNA for the CDR3: TGCAGTGCTAGCCGTGGGGGTACAGGGGGCTTTAGGGACGGGGAGCTGTTTTTT. Translation: CSASRGGTGGFRDGELFF.

This clonotype was counted a few times. V and J are TRBV7-8 and TRBJ2-3; 13 nucleotides agree with TRBD2. Germline CDR1 is SGHVS and CDR2 is FQNEAQ. The V gene end was trimmed by 5 bases and the J gene end by 2 bases; junction bases not matched to a gene: 7. The length of the CDR3 is 17 residues. CDR3 bases: TGTGCCAGCAGCCCCGAGGGACTAGCGGGGACCACAGATACGCAGTATTTT. Encoded protein: CASSPEGLAGTTDTQYF.

The chain employs TRBV5-6 and TRBJ2-1, with TRBD2 matching 15 bases. The germline gives CDR1 SGHDT, CDR2 YYEEEE. The ends lost 1 base at V and 2 bases at J; junction bases unmatched: 10. The CDR3 has 20 amino acids. The CDR3 spells CASSLPRTSGGASAYNEQFF. As DNA, the CDR3 is TGTGCCAGCAGCTTGCCTAGGACTAGCGGGGGGGCGAGCGCCTACAATGAGCAGTTCTTC. Full variable domain (outside the CDR3, taken from reference TRBV5-6 and TRBJ2-1): DAGVTQSPTHLIKTRGQQVTLRCSPKSGHDTVSWYQQALGQGPQFIFQYYEEEERQRGNFPDRFSGHQFPNYSSELNVNALLLGDSALYLCASSLPRTSGGASAYNEQFFGPGTRLTVL.

This clonotype was counted only a few times. This sequence joins TRBV12-3 or TRBV12-4 and TRBJ1-1; possibly TRBD1 for D (5 bases). This CDR3 spans 13 amino acids. With 6 bases removed from V and 1 base from J, the gap between germline ends came to 9 bases. The CDR3 nucleotides are TGTGCCAGCAGGGCGGGGGGGAACACTGAAGCTTTCTTT. Its translation: CASRAGGNTEAFF.

This clonotype has only a few counts. The V and J genes are TRBV12-3 or TRBV12-4 and TRBJ1-4, with 9 bases lining up with TRBD1. The CDR3 has 14 amino acids. The V gene end was trimmed by 3 bases and the J gene end by 10 bases; junction bases not matched to a gene: 6. The CDR3 nucleotides are TGTGCCAGCAGTTTGACAGGGGGGACGGTAAAACTGTTTTTT. It is translated as CASSLTGGTVKLFF.

This clonotype occurred a few times. The chain employs TRBV7-2 and TRBJ2-1; D is unclear. Trimming removed 5 bases from V and 6 bases from J, with 14 bases in between. Germline-derived CDR1 and CDR2 are SGHTA and FQGNSA. This CDR3 region has 14 residues. CDR3 amino acids: CASSPMIESNEQFF. CDR3 nucleotides: TGTGCCAGCAGCCCGATGATAGAGTCCAATGAGCAGTTCTTC.

V and J are TRBV5-6 and TRBJ2-6; D gene uncertain. The V end was cut by 0 bases, the J end by 0 bases, with 7 bases between. CDR3 size: 16 residues. CDR1 is SGHDT, CDR2 YYEEEE, per germline. The CDR3 sequence is CASSLDVVSGANVLTF. CDR3 nucleotides: TGTGCCAGCAGCTTGGACGTCGTCTCTGGGGCCAACGTCCTGACTTTC.

This clonotype was detected only once. V usage is TRBV18 and J usage is TRBJ1-3, with 9 bases lining up with TRBD1. Germline CDR1 is KGHSH and CDR2 is LQKENI. This CDR3 contains 16 residues. V dropped 5 bases and J dropped 4; count of bases not matched to a gene: 9. The CDR3 coding sequence is TGTGCCAGCTCATCGGGACAGGGAACGGCAGGAAACACCATATATTTT. Protein sequence: CASSSGQGTAGNTIYF.

The genes are TRBV5-1 and TRBJ1-1; a possible D gene is TRBD1 (5 bases). Trimming shortened V by 5 bases and J by 1 base, and 12 bases separated the two germline ends. The CDR3 is 14 residues long. CDR1 is SGHRS and CDR2 is YFSETQ in the germline V gene. The CDR3 DNA follows: TGCGCCAGCAGGGAGGGGAGGCAGAACACTGAAGCTTTCTTT. It translates to CASREGRQNTEAFF.

This clonotype appeared a few times. The chain is built from TRBV9 and TRBJ1-3; 8 bases match TRBD1. The CDR3 loop spans 16 amino acids. Germline V gene lookup returns CDR1 SGDLS and CDR2 YYNGEE. Trimming cost V 0 bases and J 4 bases; bases outside gene matches: 6. CDR3 nucleotides: TGTGCCAGCAGCGTAGCCTCCACAGGGGGAGGAAACACCATATATTTT. Translation gives CASSVASTGGGNTIYF.

The chain combines TRBV27 with TRBJ2-4, with D unresolved. This CDR3 is 13 amino acids long. Germline V gene data show CDR1 as MNHEY and CDR2 as SMNVEV (reference sequence). V gave up 6 bases and J gave up 8 bases, with 14 bases separating them. CDR3 sequence (DNA): TGTGCCAGCAGGGACCTCGGTCAGGACATTCAGTACTTC. Translating it yields CASRDLGQDIQYF.

The rearrangement links TRBV11-2 to TRBJ1-2; possible D gene TRBD1, 5 bases. Germline CDR1 is SGHAT and CDR2 is FQNNGV. This CDR3 has 14 amino acids. V lost 5 bases to trimming and J lost 5 bases, with 15 bases between them. The DNA for the CDR3 is TGTGCCAGCAGCCCCGGGGCGGGGGTGTATGGCTACACCTTC. Its translation: CASSPGAGVYGYTF.

This clonotype came up a few times. J is TRBJ2-5 and V is TRBV5-1; perhaps TRBD2 as D (6 bases). CDR3 length equals 15 residues. Germline V gene lookup returns CDR1 SGHRS and CDR2 YFSETQ. The V end lost 0 bases, the J end lost 5 bases, and 14 bases lay between the germline ends. The CDR3, as DNA: TGCGCCAGCAGCTTGGAAGCGGGCGAAGTTGAGACCCAGTACTTC. This codes for CASSLEAGEVETQYF.

This clonotype was seen more than once but under ten times. The chain recombines TRBV20-1 with TRBJ2-7; D may be TRBD1 (6 bases). Trimming left V 7 bases short and J 6 bases short, with 13 bases between. The CDR3 spans 11 residues. CDR1 DFQATT and CDR2 SNEGSKA come from the germline V gene (reference sequence). CDR3 sequence (DNA): TGCAGTGGGATCAGGGGATCCGAGCAGTACTTC. Amino acids: CSGIRGSEQYF.

This clonotype showed up just a few times. The gene calls are TRBV12-3 or TRBV12-4 and TRBJ2-2; 8 nucleotides line up with TRBD2. There are 22 residues in the CDR3. V shed 4 bases, J shed 3 bases, and the junction held 25 bases outside the gene matches. CDR3 protein: CASSSLRRGALFKREDTGELFF. The CDR3 DNA reads TGTGCCAGCAGTTCACTGCGGCGGGGGGCCCTTTTTAAACGGGAGGACACCGGGGAGCTGTTTTTT.

The chain couples TRBV7-2 to TRBJ2-1; TRBD2 aligns across 10 bases. Germline values: CDR1 SGHTA, CDR2 FQGNSA. With 5 bases clipped from V and 7 bases from J, the junction kept 11 bases outside the gene matches. This CDR3 region has 16 residues. Here the CDR3 reads CASSPIGTSEGNEQFF. The CDR3 bases are TGTGCCAGCAGCCCAATTGGGACTAGCGAGGGGAATGAGCAGTTCTTC.

This clonotype has more than one count but fewer than ten. The rearrangement uses TRBV15 and TRBJ2-1, with D uncertain. Germline CDR1 is LNHNV and CDR2 is YYDKDF (reference sequence). Trimming removed 6 bases at V and 4 bases at J, with 4 bases between. This CDR3 spans 11 amino acids. The CDR3 protein is CATREYNEQFF. CDR3 coding DNA: TGTGCCACCAGGGAGTACAATGAGCAGTTCTTC.

The genes are TRBV2 and TRBJ2-7; 10 bases fit TRBD1. The germline V gene has CDR1 SNHLY and CDR2 FYNNEI. The CDR3 consists of 16 residues. Trimming took 8 bases from V and 6 from J; bases not matched to a gene: 16. For the CDR3, the DNA is TGTGCCAGCGAAGACAGGGGGCTAAGGTCCTCGGGCGAGCAGTACTTC. This encodes CASEDRGLRSSGEQYF.

This clonotype was seen only a few times. The chain combines TRBV9 with TRBJ2-3, with 9 bases aligning to TRBD2. Trimming cost V 0 bases and J 2 bases; bases outside gene matches: 7. The CDR3 spans 17 residues. Germline V gene lookup returns CDR1 SGDLS and CDR2 YYNGEE. CDR3 residues: CASSVGLSSGDTDTQYF. CDR3 coding DNA: TGTGCCAGCAGCGTAGGTCTGTCTAGCGGGGACACAGATACGCAGTATTTT.

This clonotype was counted only a few times. This chain connects TRBV3-1 to TRBJ2-1, with D perhaps TRBD2 (5 bases). V lost 0 bases to trimming and J lost 5 bases, with 8 bases between them. The CDR3 loop spans 14 amino acids. The V gene's germline CDR1 is LGHDT and CDR2 YNNKEL (reference sequence). The CDR3 loop is CASSQDSLDNEQFF. The CDR3, as DNA: TGTGCCAGCAGCCAAGATTCACTAGACAATGAGCAGTTCTTC.

CDR3: CASSVLAGDYNEQFF. CDR3 nucleotides: TGTGCCAGCAGCGTGCTAGCGGGAGACTACAATGAGCAGTTCTTC. The chain joins TRBV9 to TRBJ2-1, with TRBD2 identical over 10 bases. Germline assignment: CDR1 SGDLS and CDR2 YYNGEE. The junction had 2 bases not matched to a gene; V was cut back by 2 bases and J by 3 bases. CDR3 length: 15 amino acids. Variable domain in full (rest from reference TRBV9 and TRBJ2-1): DSGVTQTPKHLITATGQRVTLRCSPRSGDLSVYWYQQSLDQGLQFLIQYYNGEERAKGNILERFSAQQFPDLHSELNLSSLELGDSALYFCASSVLAGDYNEQFFGPGTRLTVL.

The sample holds a few counts of this clonotype. The chain joins TRBV2 to TRBJ2-3; 11 bases are shared with TRBD2. Germline V gene sequence: CDR1 SNHLY, CDR2 FYNNEI. V shed 6 bases, J shed 8 bases, and the junction held 10 bases outside the gene matches. This CDR3 spans 15 amino acids. The CDR3 protein is CASSPNSGGAGTQYF. DNA for the CDR3: TGTGCCAGCAGCCCCAATAGCGGGGGGGCCGGTACGCAGTATTTT.

The gene calls are TRBV4-1 and TRBJ2-6; perhaps TRBD1 as D (5 bases). Per germline, CDR1 MGHRA and CDR2 YSYEKL. The CDR3 totals 18 residues. V lost 0 bases and J 1 base, leaving 13 bases between the germline ends. In DNA, the CDR3 is TGCGCCAGCAGCCAAGATTTCGCCAGGGTGTCTGGGGCCAACGTCCTGACTTTC. Translated: CASSQDFARVSGANVLTF.

The chain combines TRBV5-6 with TRBJ2-3; 7 nucleotides align to TRBD2. The V gene end was trimmed by 3 bases and the J gene end by 3 bases; junction bases not matched to a gene: 4. CDR3 length equals 14 residues. CDR1 is SGHDT and CDR2 is YYEEEE in the germline V gene. CDR3 in DNA: TGTGCCAGCAGCTCCCTACTAGCGACAGATACGCAGTATTTT. Its protein is CASSSLLATDTQYF.

The chain carries TRBV7-9 and TRBJ1-1; D gene uncertain. This CDR3 has 15 residues. V dropped 0 bases and J dropped 2 bases, with 10 bases sitting between them. The germline V gene has CDR1 SEHNR and CDR2 FQNEAQ (reference sequence). The CDR3 reads CASSLAGSGNTEAFF. The CDR3, as DNA: TGTGCCAGCAGCTTAGCGGGGTCGGGAAACACTGAAGCTTTCTTT.

Only a few counts were recorded for this clonotype. The V call is TRBV5-4, the J call TRBJ1-1; D not certain. The CDR3 runs 14 residues. V dropped 4 bases and J dropped 6 bases, with 16 bases sitting between them. Germline V gene lookup returns CDR1 SGHNT and CDR2 YYREEE (reference sequence). The CDR3 is CASSPRMEGPEAFF. The CDR3 bases are TGTGCCAGCAGCCCAAGGATGGAAGGCCCTGAAGCTTTCTTT.

This clonotype was picked up a small number of times. The V call is TRBV5-1, the J call TRBJ1-2, with 9 bases identical to TRBD1. V lost 6 bases and J lost 0; bases outside the gene matches: 9. The V gene's germline CDR1 is SGHRS and CDR2 YFSETQ. The length of the CDR3 is 16 residues. CDR3 amino acids: CASTWDRATSNYGYTF. In DNA form, the CDR3 reads TGCGCCAGCACCTGGGACAGGGCCACATCTAACTATGGCTACACCTTC.

This clonotype has just a few counts. The chain combines TRBV7-2 with TRBJ1-1; TRBD1 agrees at 7 bases. The ends lost 5 bases at V and 10 bases at J; junction bases unmatched: 10. CDR3 length: 13 amino acids. In germline, CDR1 is SGHTA, CDR2 FQGNSA. CDR3 coding DNA: TGTGCCAGCAGCGTAAACCGGGACAGTCGAGCTTTCTTT. Translated: CASSVNRDSRAFF.